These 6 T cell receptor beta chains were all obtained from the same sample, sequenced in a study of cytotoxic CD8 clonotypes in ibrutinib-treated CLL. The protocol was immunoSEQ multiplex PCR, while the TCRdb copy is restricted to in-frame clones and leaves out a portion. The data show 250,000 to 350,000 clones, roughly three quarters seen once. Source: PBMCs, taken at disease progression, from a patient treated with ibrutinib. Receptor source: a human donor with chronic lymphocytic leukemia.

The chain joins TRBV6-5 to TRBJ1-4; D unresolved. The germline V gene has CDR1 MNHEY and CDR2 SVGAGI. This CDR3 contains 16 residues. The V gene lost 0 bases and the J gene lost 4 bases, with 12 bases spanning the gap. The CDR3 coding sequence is TGTGCCAGCAGTTACTCGAAAACGAGATATAATGAAAAACTGTTTTTT. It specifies CASSYSKTRYNEKLFF.

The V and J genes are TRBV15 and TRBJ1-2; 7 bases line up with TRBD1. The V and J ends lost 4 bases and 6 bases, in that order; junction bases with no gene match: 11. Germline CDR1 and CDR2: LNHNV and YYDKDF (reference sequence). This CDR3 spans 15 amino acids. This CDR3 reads CATSNSKGARNGYTF. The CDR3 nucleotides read TGTGCCACCAGCAATTCTAAGGGGGCGCGAAATGGCTACACCTTC.

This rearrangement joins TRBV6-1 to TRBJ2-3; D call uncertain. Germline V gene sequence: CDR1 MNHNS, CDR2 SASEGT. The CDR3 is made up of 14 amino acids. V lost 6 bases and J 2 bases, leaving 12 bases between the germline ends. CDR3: CASRTTWSTDTQYF. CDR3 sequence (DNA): TGTGCCAGCAGAACGACATGGTCCACAGATACGCAGTATTTT.

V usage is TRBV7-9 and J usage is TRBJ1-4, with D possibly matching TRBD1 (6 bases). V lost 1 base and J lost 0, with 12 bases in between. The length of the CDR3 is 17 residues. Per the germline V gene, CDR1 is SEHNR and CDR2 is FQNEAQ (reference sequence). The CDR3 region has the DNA TGTGCCAGCAGCTTAGGTGGGGGCACGGCAACTAATGAAAAACTGTTTTTT. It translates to CASSLGGGTATNEKLFF.

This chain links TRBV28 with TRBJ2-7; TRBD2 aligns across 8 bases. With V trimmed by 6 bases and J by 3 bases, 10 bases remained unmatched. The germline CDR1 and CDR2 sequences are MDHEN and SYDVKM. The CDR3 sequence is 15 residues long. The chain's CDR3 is CASSPSGRIDYEQYF. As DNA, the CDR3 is TGTGCCAGCAGCCCGAGCGGGAGAATCGACTACGAGCAGTACTTC.

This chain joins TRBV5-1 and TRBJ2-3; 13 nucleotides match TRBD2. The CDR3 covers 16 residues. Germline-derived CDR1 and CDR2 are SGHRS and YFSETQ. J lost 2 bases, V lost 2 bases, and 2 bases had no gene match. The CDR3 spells CASSFTSGGVTDTQYF. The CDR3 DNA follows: TGCGCCAGCAGCTTTACTAGCGGGGGGGTCACAGATACGCAGTATTTT.